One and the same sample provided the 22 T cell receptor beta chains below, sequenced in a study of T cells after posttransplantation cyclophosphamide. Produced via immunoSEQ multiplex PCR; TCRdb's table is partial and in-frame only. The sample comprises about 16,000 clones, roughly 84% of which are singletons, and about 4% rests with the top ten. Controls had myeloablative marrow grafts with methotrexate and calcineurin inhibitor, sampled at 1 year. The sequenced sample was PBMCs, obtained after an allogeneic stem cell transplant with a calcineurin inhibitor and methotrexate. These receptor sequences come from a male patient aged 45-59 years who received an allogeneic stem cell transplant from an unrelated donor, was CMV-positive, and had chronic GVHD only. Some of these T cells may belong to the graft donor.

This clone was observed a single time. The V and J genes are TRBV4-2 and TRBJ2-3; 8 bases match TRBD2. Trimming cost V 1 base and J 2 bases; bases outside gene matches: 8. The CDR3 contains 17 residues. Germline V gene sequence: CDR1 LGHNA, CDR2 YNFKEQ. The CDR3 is CASSQATLAGYTDTQYF. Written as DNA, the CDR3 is TGTGCCAGCAGCCAAGCAACCCTAGCGGGTTACACAGATACGCAGTATTTT.

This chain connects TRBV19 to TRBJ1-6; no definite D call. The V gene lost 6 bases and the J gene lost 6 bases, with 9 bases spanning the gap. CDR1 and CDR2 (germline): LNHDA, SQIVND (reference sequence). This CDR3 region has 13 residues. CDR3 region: CASRSGFNSPLHF. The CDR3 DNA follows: TGTGCCAGTAGGTCGGGTTTTAATTCACCCCTCCACTTT.

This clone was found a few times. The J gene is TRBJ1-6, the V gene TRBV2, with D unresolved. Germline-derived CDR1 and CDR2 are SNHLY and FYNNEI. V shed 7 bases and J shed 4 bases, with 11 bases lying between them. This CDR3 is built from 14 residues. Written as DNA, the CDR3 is TGTGCCAGCAACGCTCCGGGGTATAATTCACCCCTCCACTTT. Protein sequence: CASNAPGYNSPLHF. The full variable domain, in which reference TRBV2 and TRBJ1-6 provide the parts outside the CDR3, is EPEVTQTPSHQVTQMGQEVILRCVPISNHLYFYWYRQILGQKVEFLVSFYNNEISEKSEIFDDQFSVERPDGSNFTLKIRSTKLEDSAMYFCASNAPGYNSPLHFGNGTRLTVT.

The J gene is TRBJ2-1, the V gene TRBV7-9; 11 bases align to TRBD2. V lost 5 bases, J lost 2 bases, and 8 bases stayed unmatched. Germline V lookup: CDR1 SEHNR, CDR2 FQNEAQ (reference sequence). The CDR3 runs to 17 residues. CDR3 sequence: CASSGTSGPSTYNEQFF. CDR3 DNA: TGTGCCAGCAGCGGGACTAGCGGACCCTCTACCTACAATGAGCAGTTCTTC.

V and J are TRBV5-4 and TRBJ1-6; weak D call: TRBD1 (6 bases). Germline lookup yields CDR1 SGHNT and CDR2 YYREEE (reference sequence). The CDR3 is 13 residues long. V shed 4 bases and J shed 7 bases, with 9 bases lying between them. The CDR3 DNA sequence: TGTGCCAGCAGCCAGGACAGCAATTCACCCCTCCACTTT. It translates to CASSQDSNSPLHF.

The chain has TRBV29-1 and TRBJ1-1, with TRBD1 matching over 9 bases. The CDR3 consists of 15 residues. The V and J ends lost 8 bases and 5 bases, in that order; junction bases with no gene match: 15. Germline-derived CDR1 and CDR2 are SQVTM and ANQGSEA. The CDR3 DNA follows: TGCAGCTTCCAAGACAGGGGGGGTCTTGAGACTGAAGCTTTCTTT. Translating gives CSFQDRGGLETEAFF.

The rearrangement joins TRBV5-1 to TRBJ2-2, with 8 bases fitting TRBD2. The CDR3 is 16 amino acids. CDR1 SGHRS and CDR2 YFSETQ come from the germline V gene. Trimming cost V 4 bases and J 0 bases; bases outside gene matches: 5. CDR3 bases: TGCGCCAGCAGCCATAGCGGGGAGGCGAACACCGGGGAGCTGTTTTTT. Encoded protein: CASSHSGEANTGELFF.

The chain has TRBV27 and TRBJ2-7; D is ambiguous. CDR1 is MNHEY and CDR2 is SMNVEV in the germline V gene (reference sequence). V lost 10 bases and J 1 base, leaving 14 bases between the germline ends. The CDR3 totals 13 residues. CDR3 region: CATQKLESYEQYF. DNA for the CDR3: TGTGCCACCCAGAAGCTAGAATCCTACGAGCAGTACTTC.

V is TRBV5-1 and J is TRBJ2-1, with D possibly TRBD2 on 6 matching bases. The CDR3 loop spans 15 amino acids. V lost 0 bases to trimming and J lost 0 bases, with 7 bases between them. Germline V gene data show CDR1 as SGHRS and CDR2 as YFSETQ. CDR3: CASSLGGGSYNEQFF. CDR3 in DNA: TGCGCCAGCAGCTTGGGGGGAGGCTCCTACAATGAGCAGTTCTTC.

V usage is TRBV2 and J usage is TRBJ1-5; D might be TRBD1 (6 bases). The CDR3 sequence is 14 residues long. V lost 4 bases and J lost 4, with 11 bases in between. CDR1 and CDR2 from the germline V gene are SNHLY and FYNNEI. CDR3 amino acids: CASSANRENQPQHF. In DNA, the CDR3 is TGTGCCAGCAGTGCAAACAGGGAGAATCAGCCCCAGCATTTT.

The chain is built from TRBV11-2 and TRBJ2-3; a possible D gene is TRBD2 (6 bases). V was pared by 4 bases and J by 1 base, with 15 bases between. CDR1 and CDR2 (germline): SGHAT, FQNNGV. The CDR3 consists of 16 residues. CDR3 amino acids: CASSWGSGARTDTQYF. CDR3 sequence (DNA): TGTGCCAGCAGCTGGGGTAGCGGAGCCCGCACAGATACGCAGTATTTT.

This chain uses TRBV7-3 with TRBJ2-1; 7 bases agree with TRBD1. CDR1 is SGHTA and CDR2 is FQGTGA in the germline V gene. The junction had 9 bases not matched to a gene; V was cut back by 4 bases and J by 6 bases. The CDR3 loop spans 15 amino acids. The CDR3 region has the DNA TGTGCCAGCAGCTCACAAACAAACAGGGGCAATGAGCAGTTCTTC. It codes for CASSSQTNRGNEQFF. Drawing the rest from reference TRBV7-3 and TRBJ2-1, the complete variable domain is GAGVSQTPSNKVTEKGKYVELRCDPISGHTALYWYRQSLGQGPEFLIYFQGTGAADDSGLPNDRFFAVRPEGSVSTLKIQRTERGDSAVYLCASSSQTNRGNEQFFGPGTRLTVL.

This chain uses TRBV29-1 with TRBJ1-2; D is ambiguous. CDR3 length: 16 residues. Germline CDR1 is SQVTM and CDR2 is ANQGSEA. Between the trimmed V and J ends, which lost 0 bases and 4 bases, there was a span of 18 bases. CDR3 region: CSVEEVAFPTGYGYTF. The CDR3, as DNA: TGCAGCGTTGAAGAGGTCGCGTTCCCTACGGGCTATGGCTACACCTTC.

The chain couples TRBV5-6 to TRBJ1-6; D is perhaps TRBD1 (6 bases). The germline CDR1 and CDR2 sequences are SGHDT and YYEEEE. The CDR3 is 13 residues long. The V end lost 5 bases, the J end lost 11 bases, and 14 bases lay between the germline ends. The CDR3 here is CASRTGLGAPLHF. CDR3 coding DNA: TGTGCCAGCAGAACAGGGTTAGGGGCACCCCTCCACTTT.

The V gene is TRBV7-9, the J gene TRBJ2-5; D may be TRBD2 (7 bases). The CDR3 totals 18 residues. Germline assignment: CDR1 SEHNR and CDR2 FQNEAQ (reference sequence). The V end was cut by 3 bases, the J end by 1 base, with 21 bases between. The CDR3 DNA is TGTGCCAGCAGCTTGGAATGGGGCTTAAGGGGGGGCCAAGAGACCCAGTACTTC. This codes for CASSLEWGLRGGQETQYF.

CDR3 residues: CASSLDGTGKHTQYF. The CDR3 DNA reads as TGCGCCAGCAGCTTGGATGGGACAGGGAAACATACGCAGTATTTT. The J gene is TRBJ2-3, the V gene TRBV5-1; 9 bases map to TRBD1. J lost 7 bases, V lost 0 bases, and 6 bases had no gene match. Germline V gene data show CDR1 as SGHRS and CDR2 as YFSETQ. This CDR3 has 15 amino acids.

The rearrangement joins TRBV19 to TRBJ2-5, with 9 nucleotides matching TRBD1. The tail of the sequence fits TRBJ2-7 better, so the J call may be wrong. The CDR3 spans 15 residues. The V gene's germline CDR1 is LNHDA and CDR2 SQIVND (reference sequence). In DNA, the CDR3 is TGTGCCAGTAGTCTGGACAGGGGTCAATCCTACGAGCAGTACTTC. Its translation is CASSLDRGQSYEQYF.

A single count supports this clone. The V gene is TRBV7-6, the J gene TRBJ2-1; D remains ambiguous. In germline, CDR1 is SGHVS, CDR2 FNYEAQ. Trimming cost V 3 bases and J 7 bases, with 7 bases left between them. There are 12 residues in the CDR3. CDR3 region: CASSFQSNEQFF. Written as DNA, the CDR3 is TGTGCCAGCAGCTTCCAGTCTAATGAGCAGTTCTTC. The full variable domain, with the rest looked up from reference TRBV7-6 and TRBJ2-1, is GAGVSQSPRYKVTKRGQDVALRCDPISGHVSLYWYRQALGQGPEFLTYFNYEAQQDKSGLPNDRFSAERPEGSISTLTIQRTEQRDSAMYRCASSFQSNEQFFGPGTRLTVL.

DNA for the CDR3: TGTGCCAGCAGCCATGACAGTGGAAACACCATATATTTT. Translation gives CASSHDSGNTIYF. The chain couples TRBV6-6 to TRBJ1-3, with D perhaps matching TRBD1 (5 bases). The V gene lost 6 bases and the J gene lost 3 bases, with 9 bases spanning the gap. This CDR3 has 13 amino acids. The germline V gene encodes CDR1 MNHNY and CDR2 SVGAGI (reference sequence).

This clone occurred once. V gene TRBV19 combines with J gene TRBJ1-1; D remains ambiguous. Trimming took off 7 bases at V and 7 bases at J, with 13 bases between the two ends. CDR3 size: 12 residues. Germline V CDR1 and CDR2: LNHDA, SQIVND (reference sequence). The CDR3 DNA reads TGTGCCAGTATTTCTCCCTCCCGTGAAGCTTTCTTT. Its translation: CASISPSREAFF.

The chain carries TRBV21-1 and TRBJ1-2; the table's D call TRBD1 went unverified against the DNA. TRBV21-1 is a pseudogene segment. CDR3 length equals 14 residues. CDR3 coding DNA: TGTGCCAGCAGCCCTACGGACATCTTCTATGGCTACACCTTC. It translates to CASSPTDIFYGYTF.

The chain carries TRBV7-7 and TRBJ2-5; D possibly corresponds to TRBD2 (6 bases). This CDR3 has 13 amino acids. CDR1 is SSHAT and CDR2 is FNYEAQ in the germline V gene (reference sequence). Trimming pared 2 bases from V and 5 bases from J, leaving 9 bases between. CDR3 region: CASSLWLAETQYF. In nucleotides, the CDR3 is TGTGCCAGCAGCTTATGGCTAGCGGAGACCCAGTACTTC.